A selection of T cell receptor beta chains follows, all from one sample in a study of CD8+CD57+ T cells in acquired aplastic anemia. Using its own MiXCR run on the reads, TCRdb lists one record per CDR3 protein. The repertoire holds around 430,000 distinct CDR3 sequences, with about a third as singletons. Sequenced material: sorted CD4+, CD8+, or CD8+CD57+ T cells (not recorded which) from PBMCs. The receptors come from a human donor with aplastic anemia. CDR3s include the opening cysteine and the closing phenylalanine or tryptophan. A D gene is named only where the DNA matches it firmly. Clone size appears in some rows only: once, few, many, or a class for an expanded clone.

size	J	V	D	DNA	CDR3
NA	TRBJ1-2	TRBV29-1	TRBD1	TGCAGCGTCGACGGGACAGGGACCTATGGCTACACCTTC	CSVDGTGTYGYTF
few	TRBJ2-2	TRBV14	NA	TGTGCCAGCAGCCAAGAGGTGGGCAACACCGGGGAGCTGTTTTTT	CASSQEVGNTGELFF
NA	TRBJ2-7	TRBV10-3	TRBD1	TGTGCCATCAGCGACAGGGCTACCTACGAGCAGTACTTC	CAISDRATYEQYF
NA	TRBJ1-3	TRBV30	NA	TGTGCCTGTTTGGGGGGAAACACCATATATTTT	CACLGGNTIYF
few	TRBJ2-7	TRBV25-1	TRBD2	TGTGCCAGCAGCGCGACTAGCGGGTTCTACGAGCAGTACTTC	CASSATSGFYEQYF
NA	TRBJ1-5	TRBV20-1	TRBD1	TGCAGTGCTAGAGATTTCCCCGTTCCTCAGGGGGATCAGCCCCAGCATTTT	CSARDFPVPQGDQPQHF
few	TRBJ2-1	TRBV5-6	TRBD2	TGTGCCAGCAGCTTCTGGGAGGGTAGCGGGGGGATTTACAATGAGCAGTTCTTC	CASSFWEGSGGIYNEQFF
NA	TRBJ1-2	TRBV29-1	NA	TGCAGCGCTGTAGCACAGGACTATGGCTACACCTTC	CSAVAQDYGYTF
many	TRBJ1-1	TRBV20-1	NA	TGCAGTGCTAGCCGGGACACTGAAGCTTTCTTT	CSASRDTEAFF
NA	TRBJ1-5	TRBV12-3/TRBV12-4	NA	TGTGCCAGCAGTTACTCGGGAGACAATCAGCCCCAGCATTTT	CASSYSGDNQPQHF
NA	TRBJ2-3	TRBV24-1	NA	TGTGCCACCAGTGTCGATCCCTCCGGGGCAGATACGCAGTATTTT	CATSVDPSGADTQYF
few	TRBJ2-7	TRBV2	NA	TGTGCCAGCAGTGAAGCCGTACTAGTTGGCACCCAGTACTTC	CASSEAVLVGTQYF
NA	TRBJ2-1	TRBV5-1	NA	TGCACCAGCTCCTACAATGAGCAGTTCTTC	CTSSYNEQFF
NA	TRBJ1-1	TRBV19	TRBD1	TGTGCCAGTAGTATAGGGAGACAGGGGAGGACTGAAGCTTTCTTT	CASSIGRQGRTEAFF
NA	TRBJ2-2	TRBV4-3	NA	TGCGCCAGCAGCCAGTTACTCGGTACCGGGGAGCTGTTTTTT	CASSQLLGTGELFF
few	TRBJ2-7	TRBV19	TRBD1	TGTGCCAGTAGGGACAGGGCCTCTTACGAGCAGTACTTC	CASRDRASYEQYF
many	TRBJ1-5	TRBV19	NA	TGTGCCAGTAGTCAGGGAGGTGGGGAGGTTCAGCCCCAGCATTTT	CASSQGGGEVQPQHF
many	TRBJ1-5	TRBV20-1	NA	TGCAGTGCTAGTGAGACGGCCAATCAGCCCCAGCATTTT	CSASETANQPQHF
NA	TRBJ1-2	TRBV29-1	NA	TGCAGCGTTGCCTGGCAGGGAGGCTACACCTTC	CSVAWQGGYTF
few	TRBJ1-6	TRBV3-1	TRBD1	TGTGCTTCTGGGGACAGGGCCGGTTCACCCCTCCACTTT	CASGDRAGSPLHF
NA	TRBJ1-3	TRBV25-1	NA	TGTGCCAGCAGTAAAAATCCAGGGGAAGGAAACACCATATATTTT	CASSKNPGEGNTIYF
NA	TRBJ2-3	TRBV20-1	NA	TGCAGTGCTAGAAAGGCCACAGATACGCAGTATTTT	CSARKATDTQYF
few	TRBJ2-3	TRBV6-4	NA	TGTGCCAGCAGTAGTGAGGTTGGGACAGATACGCAGTATTTT	CASSSEVGTDTQYF
few	TRBJ2-7	TRBV6-5	TRBD2	TGTGCCAGCAGTTACTCGAGTCTAGCGGGGGACTCCTACGAGCAGTACTTC	CASSYSSLAGDSYEQYF
once	TRBJ2-7	TRBV10-3	TRBD1	TGTGCCAGCAGCCGACAGGGCCCGGACGAGCAGTACTTC	CASSRQGPDEQYF
NA	TRBJ2-5	TRBV10-3	NA	TGTGCCAGCAGCCAAAGCGGCGTCCAAGAGACCCAGTACTTC	CASSQSGVQETQYF
NA	TRBJ1-3	TRBV12-3/TRBV12-4	NA	TGTGCCAGCAGCCCAGGTCCGGGGAGGTCTGGAAACACCATATATTTC	CASSPGPGRSGNTIYF
NA	TRBJ1-4	TRBV19	NA	TGTGCCAGTAGTTTTGGGCCAGGGTTATTGATTTTT	CASSFGPGLLIF
NA	TRBJ2-5	TRBV11-1	TRBD2	TGTGCTGGAGCGGGAGGGGGCGAGACCCAGTACTTC	CAGAGGGETQYF
NA	TRBJ2-2	TRBV6-5	NA	TGTGCCAGCAGTTACTCGACAGGCCACGGCACCGGGGAGCTGTTTTTT	CASSYSTGHGTGELFF
few	TRBJ1-6	TRBV5-6	TRBD1	TGTGCCAGCAGCTCCTCGGACAGGGGCTATAATTCACCCCTCCACTTT	CASSSSDRGYNSPLHF
few	TRBJ1-1	TRBV7-6	NA	TGTGCCAGCACTTCCGGGGTTAACACTGAAGCTTTCTTT	CASTSGVNTEAFF
few	TRBJ2-7	TRBV20-1	TRBD2	TGCAGTGCTAGAGGTCTAGCGGAGCTTCTTTACGAGCAGTACTTC	CSARGLAELLYEQYF
few	TRBJ1-6	TRBV25-1	TRBD1	TGTGCCAGCAGTTACTTGACAGGGGGAAATTCACCCCTCCACTTT	CASSYLTGGNSPLHF
NA	TRBJ2-5	TRBV12-3/TRBV12-4	TRBD1	TGTGCCAGCAGTTTAGAGGGAGGACAGGGTGGGGATGAGACCCAGTACTTC	CASSLEGGQGGDETQYF
few	TRBJ2-1	TRBV11-2	TRBD2	TGTGCCAGCAGCTTCGGGACTAGCCCTTATGATGAGCAGTTCTTC	CASSFGTSPYDEQFF
NA	TRBJ1-6	TRBV25-1	NA	TGTGCCAGCAGTGGTTTGGTGGGGCCTGTTGCACCCCTCCACTTT	CASSGLVGPVAPLHF
many	TRBJ2-3	TRBV10-2	NA	TGCGCCAGCCTTAGCGCCCTAACAGATACGCAGTATTTT	CASLSALTDTQYF
NA	TRBJ2-1	TRBV7-6	NA	TGTGCCAGCAGCTCGGACAGCAATGAGCAGTTCTTC	CASSSDSNEQFF
NA	TRBJ2-1	TRBV20-1	TRBD2	TGCAGTGCCAGCCAGGCTTTGGGGAGGGCCAATGAGCAGTTCTTC	CSASQALGRANEQFF
NA	TRBJ1-2	TRBV29-1	NA	TGCAGCCACCCGCAGCAACGGGACTATGGCTACACCTTC	CSHPQQRDYGYTF
many	TRBJ2-7	TRBV19	NA	TGTGCCAGTAGTATTACAGGGCCCTACGAGCAGTACTTC	CASSITGPYEQYF
NA	TRBJ2-7	TRBV7-6	NA	TGTGCCAGCAGCTTATTCCAGGGATTGTACCACGAGCAGTACTTC	CASSLFQGLYHEQYF
NA	TRBJ2-1	TRBV25-1	TRBD2	TGTGCTAGAGGAACTAGCGGGAGCCATGAGCAGTTCTTC	CARGTSGSHEQFF
NA	TRBJ1-6	TRBV15	NA	TGTGCCACCAGCAGGGGGCGGAATTCACCCCTCCACTTT	CATSRGRNSPLHF
many	TRBJ2-2	TRBV19	TRBD2	TGTGCCAGTAGTATGATTGGGGGGGCCGGGGAGCTGTTTTTT	CASSMIGGAGELFF
NA	TRBJ2-1	TRBV5-1	TRBD2	TGCGCCAGCAGCTTGGGACTAGCGTTCTACAATGAGCAGTTCTTC	CASSLGLAFYNEQFF
few	TRBJ2-5	TRBV20-1	TRBD1	TGCAGTGCTAGTGCCCCCGGACAGGGGAGGTACCAAGAGACCCAGTACTTC	CSASAPGQGRYQETQYF
NA	TRBJ1-3	TRBV19	NA	TGTACCAGTAGTAAGAACGGGGTGATCTCTGGAAACACCATATATTTT	CTSSKNGVISGNTIYF
NA	TRBJ1-1	TRBV30	TRBD1	TGTGCCTGGAACCCGGGACAGGGTGAAGCTTTCTTT	CAWNPGQGEAFF
NA	TRBJ2-7	TRBV19	NA	TGTGCCAGTACCCGGACAGACACCGGGGAGCAGTACTTC	CASTRTDTGEQYF
few	TRBJ1-1	TRBV4-1	NA	TGCGCCAGCAGCCAACTCGGTGGGCGTGGGTCTTTCTTT	CASSQLGGRGSFF